The 20 T cell receptor beta chains given below trace back to one sample, sequenced in a study of chemoradiotherapy in HPV16-positive cancers. Sequencing used immunoSEQ multiplex PCR; TCRdb keeps in-frame clones, though not all of them. The data contain 650 to 1,000 clones, 80% of them seen just once; the ten biggest clones take up about 10%. The sequenced sample was tumor tissue, obtained from a patient who underwent chemoradiotherapy. Source of these receptors: a human donor with HPV-associated anogenital cancer.

This chain uses TRBV5-1 with TRBJ2-5; D is possibly TRBD1 (5 bases). CDR1 is SGHRS and CDR2 is YFSETQ in the germline V gene. Trimming took 3 bases from V and 3 from J, leaving 9 bases between them. The CDR3 covers 13 residues. The CDR3, as DNA: TGCGCCAGCAGCTACCCCAGGGAAGAGACCCAGTACTTC. Protein sequence: CASSYPREETQYF.

This rearrangement joins TRBV29-1 to TRBJ1-1; D call uncertain. The germline gives CDR1 SQVTM, CDR2 ANQGSEA. The CDR3 contains 13 residues. With 8 bases removed from V and 1 base from J, the gap between germline ends came to 14 bases. CDR3: CSQSYPGNTEAFF. As DNA, the CDR3 is TGCAGCCAATCTTATCCGGGGAACACTGAAGCTTTCTTT. The full variable domain, its missing parts supplied by reference TRBV29-1 and TRBJ1-1, is SAVISQKPSRDICQRGTSLTIQCQVDSQVTMMFWYRQQPGQSLTLIATANQGSEATYESGFVIDKFPISRPNLTFSTLTVSNMSPEDSSIYLCSQSYPGNTEAFFGQGTRLTVV.

In this sample, this clone turned up a few times. The rearrangement uses TRBV6-6 and TRBJ2-2; D remains unclear. The CDR3 length is 11 residues. V was pared by 0 bases and J by 11 bases, with 4 bases between. Germline V gene sequence: CDR1 MNHNY, CDR2 SVGAGI (reference sequence). The CDR3 DNA reads as TGTGCCAGCAGTTACTCTTCCGAGCTGTTTTTT. Residues: CASSYSSELFF.

This chain uses TRBV19 with TRBJ1-5, with D hard to call. In germline, CDR1 is LNHDA, CDR2 SQIVND (reference sequence). V was clipped by 7 bases and J by 7 bases, with 17 bases between them. The CDR3 contains 14 residues. CDR3 in DNA: TGTGCCAGTACCCACCTAGACAATCTCCAGCCCCAGCATTTT. This encodes CASTHLDNLQPQHF.

This chain links TRBV6-6 with TRBJ2-7, with unresolved D. Germline CDR1 and CDR2: MNHNY and SVGAGI (reference sequence). The CDR3 runs 13 residues. The V end lost 3 bases, the J end lost 0 bases, and 6 bases lay between the germline ends. CDR3 nucleotides: TGTGCCAGCAGTTATACTTCCTCCTACGAGCAGTACTTC. The encoded protein is CASSYTSSYEQYF.

This chain joins TRBV6-4 and TRBJ2-3, with 7 bases fitting TRBD2. V shed 4 bases, J shed 4 bases, and the junction held 8 bases outside the gene matches. CDR1 and CDR2 from the germline V gene are MRHNA and SNTAGT. The CDR3 has 15 residues. CDR3 amino acids: CASSVKVAGADTQYF. In nucleotides, the CDR3 is TGTGCCAGCAGTGTGAAGGTTGCGGGGGCAGATACGCAGTATTTT.

The V gene is TRBV19, the J gene TRBJ2-1; D call uncertain. V dropped 3 bases and J dropped 8 bases, with 14 bases sitting between them. The CDR3 is 14 residues long. Looked up from germline, CDR1 is LNHDA and CDR2 is SQIVND (reference sequence). This CDR3 reads CASSMANPRDEQFF. DNA of the CDR3: TGTGCCAGTAGTATGGCGAACCCCCGGGATGAGCAGTTCTTC.

V is TRBV18 and J is TRBJ1-1, with D unresolved. The CDR3 consists of 14 residues. The germline V and J ends were trimmed by 3 bases and 1 base, with 9 bases remaining between them. Germline CDR1 reads KGHSH; CDR2 reads LQKENI. CDR3 bases: TGTGCCAGCTCACCTCGGCCGGGGAACACTGAAGCTTTCTTT. This translates into CASSPRPGNTEAFF.

V and J are TRBV5-6 and TRBJ1-2, with D possibly matching TRBD1 (6 bases). Trimming pared 4 bases from V and 4 bases from J, leaving 17 bases between. The CDR3 extends over 15 amino acids. Germline CDR1 SGHDT, CDR2 YYEEEE. CDR3 in amino acids: CASSPGAGVGYGYTF. The CDR3 DNA reads TGTGCCAGCAGCCCCGGTGCAGGGGTGGGCTATGGCTACACCTTC. Supplemented by reference TRBV5-6 and TRBJ1-2, the full variable domain reads DAGVTQSPTHLIKTRGQQVTLRCSPKSGHDTVSWYQQALGQGPQFIFQYYEEEERQRGNFPDRFSGHQFPNYSSELNVNALLLGDSALYLCASSPGAGVGYGYTFGSGTRLTVV.

The V call is TRBV7-2, the J call TRBJ2-7; 12 positions match TRBD2. Germline lookup yields CDR1 SGHTA and CDR2 FQGNSA. With 5 bases clipped from V and 0 bases from J, the junction kept 2 bases outside the gene matches. This CDR3 has 15 amino acids. Here the CDR3 DNA reads TGTGCCAGCAGCGTGACTAGCGGGAGCTCCTACGAGCAGTACTTC. The encoded protein is CASSVTSGSSYEQYF.

The CDR3 loop reads CASSLGGTGPVGYGYTF. In DNA, the CDR3 is TGTGCCAGCAGCTTGGGAGGGACAGGCCCCGTTGGCTATGGCTACACCTTC. The gene calls are TRBV5-4 and TRBJ1-2; 8 nucleotides line up with TRBD1. The CDR3 length is 17 residues. After removal of 0 bases from V and 4 bases from J, the junction contained 11 bases not matched to a gene. Looked up from germline, CDR1 is SGHNT and CDR2 is YYREEE (reference sequence).

V usage is TRBV6-5 and J usage is TRBJ1-2; D may be TRBD1 (6 bases). V was clipped by 5 bases and J by 7 bases, with 14 bases between them. The germline CDR1 and CDR2 sequences are MNHEY and SVGAGI. The CDR3 is made up of 13 amino acids. CDR3 DNA sequence: TGTGCCAGCAGTCTGAGGACAGCCGGTGGCTACACCTTC. It is translated as CASSLRTAGGYTF.

J is TRBJ2-4 and V is TRBV5-6, with TRBD1 matching 8 bases. J lost 7 bases, V lost 4 bases, and 7 bases had no gene match. Germline V gene data show CDR1 as SGHDT and CDR2 as YYEEEE. The CDR3 spans 14 residues. The CDR3 DNA reads as TGTGCCAGCAGCCCAAGGACAGGGAGGAACATTCAGTACTTC. Translating it yields CASSPRTGRNIQYF.

In this sample, this clone turned up a few times. The gene calls are TRBV7-8 and TRBJ1-4; 12 bases are shared with TRBD1. The CDR3 extends over 18 amino acids. From germline, CDR1 is SGHVS and CDR2 FQNEAQ. With V trimmed by 4 bases and J by 4 bases, 10 bases remained unmatched. The CDR3 DNA reads as TGTGCCAGCAGCTATAGGGGGGACAGGGGGCTCTATAATGAAAAACTGTTTTTT. Encoded protein: CASSYRGDRGLYNEKLFF.

Of note for this clone: At one boundary the junction diverges from the germline segment, which might be a read error. The V and J genes are TRBV13 and TRBJ1-1; D uncertain. Germline assignment: CDR1 PRHDT and CDR2 FYEKMQ (reference sequence). This CDR3 has 13 amino acids. The CDR3 reads CASSLGMNTEAFF. Here the CDR3 DNA reads TGTGCCAGCAGCCTAGGGATGAACACTGAAGCTTTCTTT.

The CDR3 nucleotides read TGTGCCAGCAGTTCTCGGACAGGACGTAATCAGCCCCAGCATTTT. As protein: CASSSRTGRNQPQHF. V usage is TRBV27 and J usage is TRBJ1-5, with 7 bases identical to TRBD1. From germline, CDR1 is MNHEY and CDR2 SMNVEV (reference sequence). The V and J ends lost 4 bases and 4 bases, in that order; junction bases with no gene match: 7. The CDR3 loop spans 15 amino acids.

The chain links TRBV6-5 to TRBJ2-3; 7 nucleotides line up with TRBD1. The germline V gene has CDR1 MNHEY and CDR2 SVGAGI. Trimming at V came to 6 bases and at J to 2 bases, leaving 5 bases not matched to a gene. The CDR3 totals 14 residues. In DNA form, the CDR3 reads TGTGCCAGCAGAGGGACAGACCTCACAGATACGCAGTATTTT. This encodes CASRGTDLTDTQYF.

The chain uses TRBV7-6 and TRBJ2-5; 7 bases align to TRBD2. The germline V gene has CDR1 SGHVS and CDR2 FNYEAQ. V lost 5 bases, J lost 3 bases, and 9 bases stayed unmatched. The CDR3 extends over 15 amino acids. The DNA for the CDR3 is TGTGCCAGCAGCCTCGAGCGGGGACGAAAAGAGACCCAGTACTTC. It encodes CASSLERGRKETQYF.

J is TRBJ1-1 and V is TRBV5-1; TRBD1 matches 8 bases. The V gene's germline CDR1 is SGHRS and CDR2 YFSETQ. Unmatched junction bases numbered 6, after V lost 3 bases and J lost 5 bases. CDR3 size: 14 residues. The chain's CDR3 is CASSSYTGGTEAFF. CDR3 coding DNA: TGCGCCAGCAGCTCTTATACAGGGGGAACTGAAGCTTTCTTT.

This clone was detected once. This rearrangement joins TRBV7-2 to TRBJ2-7, with TRBD2 as a possible D gene (6 bases). This CDR3 has 19 residues. Trimming took 1 base from V and 1 from J, leaving 23 bases between them. The germline V gene encodes CDR1 SGHTA and CDR2 FQGNSA. CDR3 protein: CASSLGPAHNGGLSYEQYF. CDR3 bases: TGTGCCAGCAGCTTAGGGCCCGCCCACAACGGGGGTCTATCCTACGAGCAGTACTTC.